This T cell receptor beta chain stems from a study of Graves' ophthalmopathy and Graves' hyperthyroidism. In the study overall: In this cohort's terms, stable hyperthyroidism meant no ophthalmopathy by 18 months of follow-up. Study outcomes and limitations: Blood also contained most of the expanded thyroid clonotypes above 0.001 frequency.

TCR beta CDR3 amplification used RNA transcripts. The first-round RT-PCR employed HTBI primers together with the Qiagen OneStep RT-PCR kit. A multiplex PCR was then performed as the second round. TCRdb re-analysed the multiplex PCR reads in MiXCR, keeping a single row per CDR3 protein. The sample has over a million distinct CDR3 sequences; less than 45% are singletons. Hyperthyroidism patients, aged 18 to 65, were newly diagnosed, under 2 months' duration. Diagnoses were established from clinical symptoms, serum thyroxine, TRAb, thyroid ultrasound and orbital computed tomography. The length of the CDR3 is 14 residues. This clonotype came up a few times. The target antigen is unknown. The junction shows a germline mismatch at one end, possibly a read error.

This clonotype was obtained from an adult man with Graves' hyperthyroidism. The sample consisted of peripheral blood or thyroid tissue (not recorded which). The V gene is TRBV12-3 or TRBV12-4, the J gene TRBJ1-1; a weak D match, TRBD1 (6 bases). For the CDR3, the DNA is TGTGCCAGCAGTTTGCCCGGTAGGGACACTGAAACTTTCTTT. It translates to CASSLPGRDTETFF.